This entry is about one T cell receptor (beta chain). The sample belongs to a study of blood T cell repertoires in COVID-19. Study-level background: COVID-19 samples from acute and convalescent phases originated in the United States, Italy and Spain. The analysed material was cDNA or gDNA that came from T cells, B-cell-depleted T cells, or PBMCs.

The CDR3 runs to 14 residues. From germline, CDR1 is GTSNPN and CDR2 SVGIG (reference sequence). With 4 bases removed from V and 2 bases from J, the gap between germline ends came to 15 bases. As handled by the study authors: The authors estimated nucleated cell counts from reference gene primer amplification. TCRdb keeps only in-frame clones here, not all; method: immunoSEQ multiplex PCR. V, J and clone size are taken as reported in that table, and D and trimming were inferred from the DNA itself. The sample holds 250,000 to 300,000 clones, around 90% seen once. This sequence originates from a woman in her 70s with COVID-19, enrolled during active disease. This rearrangement joins TRBV30 to TRBJ2-7, with D possibly matching TRBD2 (5 bases). The specimen sequenced was peripheral blood. This chain's CDR3 is CAWNGDSATYEQYF. As DNA, the CDR3 is TGTGCCTGGAACGGGGATAGCGCTACCTACGAGCAGTACTTC.